These 17 T cell receptor beta chains originate from one sample sequenced in a study of T-cell memory formation after mild COVID-19. Each CDR3 protein is one row after TCRdb ran MiXCR on the 5' RACE reads. The sample lists 350,000 or so distinct CDR3 sequences, roughly 21% occurring once. The sequencing input was PBMCs or a T cell subset sorted from them (not recorded which). These TCRs come from an adult woman who had mild COVID-19 (a few samples of this study predate the infection). Cell type and time point are not known.

The chain couples TRBV12-3 or TRBV12-4 to TRBJ2-7, with no clear D. The CDR3 contains 14 residues. V was trimmed by 7 bases and J by 0 bases, leaving 13 bases between them. The CDR3 sequence is CASTASEISYEQYF. As DNA, the CDR3 is TGTGCCAGCACCGCCAGCGAGATCTCCTACGAGCAGTACTTC.

J is TRBJ2-5 and V is TRBV24-1; D is possibly TRBD2 (5 bases). CDR3 length: 11 residues. V lost 8 bases and J 4 bases, leaving 7 bases between the germline ends. Germline V gene data show CDR1 as KGHDR and CDR2 as SFDVKD. The CDR3 nucleotides are TGTGCCACCAAGGCGGGAGAGACCCAGTACTTC. It is translated as CATKAGETQYF.

The table lists this clonotype with a few counts. V and J are TRBV4-3 and TRBJ2-5, with D perhaps matching TRBD2 (5 bases). There are 15 residues in the CDR3. V dropped 5 bases and J dropped 2 bases, with 15 bases sitting between them. Germline assignment: CDR1 LGHNA and CDR2 YSLEER. CDR3 amino acids: CASSVRDWWQETQYF. CDR3 DNA sequence: TGCGCCAGCAGCGTACGGGATTGGTGGCAAGAGACCCAGTACTTC.

The rearrangement links TRBV5-1 to TRBJ1-1, with no clear D. Trimming shortened V by 0 bases and J by 5 bases, and 11 bases separated the two germline ends. The CDR3 contains 14 residues. Germline CDR1 and CDR2: SGHRS and YFSETQ. Here the CDR3 reads CASSLEWGWTEAFF. Here the CDR3 DNA reads TGCGCCAGCAGCTTGGAATGGGGATGGACTGAAGCTTTCTTT.

This rearrangement joins TRBV6-5 to TRBJ2-7; TRBD1 aligns across 10 bases. Germline CDR1 MNHEY, CDR2 SVGAGI. The V and J ends lost 5 bases and 7 bases, in that order; junction bases with no gene match: 11. This CDR3 is built from 15 residues. Written as DNA, the CDR3 is TGTGCCAGCAGTCCATCGGGACAGGGGTTTTGGGAGCAGTACTTC. As protein: CASSPSGQGFWEQYF.

The CDR3 is CASSARTDAYEQYF. The DNA for the CDR3 is TGTGCCAGCAGTGCCCGGACAGACGCCTACGAGCAGTACTTC. The chain combines TRBV6-1 with TRBJ2-7; maybe TRBD1 (6 bases). This CDR3 region has 14 residues. CDR1 MNHNS and CDR2 SASEGT come from the germline V gene. V was pared by 4 bases and J by 2 bases, with 12 bases between.

CDR3 coding DNA: TGTGCCAGCATGGCGGGGGGGAGGCTTATTGCGACCCAGTACTTC. This codes for CASMAGGRLIATQYF. This sequence joins TRBV28 and TRBJ2-5; TRBD2 agrees at 9 bases. The trim removed 7 bases at V and 7 bases at J, leaving 13 bases unmatched. This CDR3 comprises 15 residues. CDR1 and CDR2 (germline): MDHEN, SYDVKM.

This clonotype was counted only a few times. This rearrangement joins TRBV7-6 to TRBJ2-5; D might be TRBD2 (5 bases). The CDR3 has 12 amino acids. Between the trimmed V and J ends, which lost 8 bases and 3 bases, there was a span of 10 bases. CDR1 is SGHVS and CDR2 is FNYEAQ in the germline V gene. In DNA form, the CDR3 reads TGTGCCAGCTCGGCACTAGAAGAGACCCAGTACTTC. As protein: CASSALEETQYF.

The V call is TRBV5-6, the J call TRBJ2-7; the D gene is possibly TRBD1 (6 bases). The CDR3 is 13 residues long. Germline-derived CDR1 and CDR2 are SGHDT and YYEEEE. The V end was cut by 1 base, the J end by 6 bases, with 11 bases between. Written as DNA, the CDR3 is TGTGCCAGCAGCTTGTGGGACAAGGCCGAGCAGTACTTC. Its translation is CASSLWDKAEQYF.

V usage is TRBV6-5 and J usage is TRBJ2-7, with unresolved D. V dropped 6 bases and J dropped 2 bases, with 11 bases sitting between them. Germline V lookup: CDR1 MNHEY, CDR2 SVGAGI. The CDR3 has 13 amino acids. CDR3 protein: CASRSRAAYEQYF. CDR3 in DNA: TGTGCCAGCAGATCTAGGGCCGCCTACGAGCAGTACTTC.

Only a few counts were recorded for this clonotype. This chain joins TRBV7-3 and TRBJ2-3; 11 positions agree with TRBD2. The germline CDR1 and CDR2 sequences are SGHTA and FQGTGA. V was clipped by 5 bases and J by 2 bases; unmatched bases: 12. The CDR3 consists of 18 residues. Written as DNA, the CDR3 is TGTGCCAGCAGCCCCGCTGGTATGGGACTAGCGGCCACAGATACGCAGTATTTT. It codes for CASSPAGMGLAATDTQYF. The whole variable domain, filled in from reference TRBV7-3 and TRBJ2-3, reads GAGVSQTPSNKVTEKGKYVELRCDPISGHTALYWYRQSLGQGPEFLIYFQGTGAADDSGLPNDRFFAVRPEGSVSTLKIQRTERGDSAVYLCASSPAGMGLAATDTQYFGPGTRLTVL.

The chain employs TRBV7-6 and TRBJ1-3; D unclear. This CDR3 contains 14 residues. V lost 6 bases, J lost 8 bases, and 17 bases lay in between. Germline CDR1 reads SGHVS; CDR2 reads FNYEAQ. The CDR3 nucleotides read TGTGCCAGCAGTTACCCTAGACGGGTGGACACCATATATTTT. Amino acid sequence: CASSYPRRVDTIYF.

V and J are TRBV4-2 and TRBJ2-1, with 8 bases aligning to TRBD2. The CDR3 covers 15 residues. Germline V CDR1 and CDR2: LGHNA, YNFKEQ. V shed 3 bases, J shed 6 bases, and the junction held 7 bases outside the gene matches. The CDR3 sequence: CASSQPSGGSNEQFF. The DNA for the CDR3 is TGTGCCAGCAGCCAGCCCTCGGGAGGGAGCAATGAGCAGTTCTTC.

This chain connects TRBV18 to TRBJ2-7; TRBD2 matches 7 bases. Germline CDR1 and CDR2: KGHSH and LQKENI. Losses at the gene ends were 6 bases for V and 2 bases for J; bases not matched to a gene: 7. The CDR3 extends over 14 amino acids. The chain's CDR3 is CASSTGGRAYEQYF. The CDR3 nucleotides read TGTGCCAGCTCCACCGGGGGGAGGGCCTACGAGCAGTACTTC. Complete variable domain (other parts from reference TRBV18 and TRBJ2-7): NAGVMQNPRHLVRRRGQEARLRCSPMKGHSHVYWYRQLPEEGLKFMVYLQKENIIDESGMPKERFSAEFPKEGPSILRIQQVVRGDSAAYFCASSTGGRAYEQYFGPGTRLTVT.

This sequence joins TRBV5-6 and TRBJ2-7; D may be TRBD2 (5 bases). The CDR3 is made up of 14 amino acids. Trimming removed 0 bases at V and 6 bases at J, with 13 bases between. The germline CDR1 and CDR2 sequences are SGHDT and YYEEEE. The CDR3 sequence is CASSLAGLQGEQYF. The DNA for the CDR3 is TGTGCCAGCAGCTTGGCCGGACTTCAAGGCGAGCAGTACTTC.

The rearrangement uses TRBV4-1 and TRBJ2-5; D gene ambiguous. Germline CDR1 and CDR2: MGHRA and YSYEKL. V was trimmed by 1 base and J by 4 bases, leaving 4 bases between them. CDR3 length equals 12 residues. CDR3 protein: CASSQASETQYF. The CDR3 bases are TGCGCCAGCAGCCAAGCCTCAGAGACCCAGTACTTC.

The chain recombines TRBV27 with TRBJ1-1, with D tentatively TRBD1 (5 bases). The germline V gene encodes CDR1 MNHEY and CDR2 SMNVEV (reference sequence). The V end was cut by 11 bases, the J end by 1 base, with 11 bases between. CDR3 length: 12 residues. As DNA, the CDR3 is TGTGCCGTAGCAACAGGGAACACTGAAGCTTTCTTT. Translation: CAVATGNTEAFF.